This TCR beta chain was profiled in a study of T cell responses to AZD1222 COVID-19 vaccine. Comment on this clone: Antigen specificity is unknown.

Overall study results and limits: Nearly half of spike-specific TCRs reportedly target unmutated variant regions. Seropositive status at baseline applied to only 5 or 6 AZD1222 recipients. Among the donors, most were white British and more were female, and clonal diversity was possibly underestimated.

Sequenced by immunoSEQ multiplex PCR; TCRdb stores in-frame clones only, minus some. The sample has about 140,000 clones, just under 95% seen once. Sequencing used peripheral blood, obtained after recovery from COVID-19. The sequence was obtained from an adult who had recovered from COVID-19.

CDR3 nucleotides: TGCAGCGCTTCGGGACAGTCTAACACTGAAGCTTTCTTT. This sequence encodes CSASGQSNTEAFF. The genes are TRBV29-1 and TRBJ1-1, with 7 bases identical to TRBD1. The CDR3 is 13 amino acids. The germline gives CDR1 SQVTM, CDR2 ANQGSEA. The trim removed 7 bases at V and 2 bases at J, leaving 7 bases unmatched.